This paragraph reports one T cell receptor beta chain. The antigen this receptor binds is unknown. No much larger clone exists at a distance of one base, and base qualities are not known. Enrolling through a virtual design, the prospective study's participants ranged in age from roughly 18 to 89 years and lived across about two dozen United States geographic areas. Cohort assignment in the prospective study relied on participant-reported clinical history from a screening survey and a study questionnaire. In the prospective study, whole blood, serum and a nasopharyngeal or oropharyngeal swab were collected from each participant by mobile phlebotomists. Participants in the prospective study had the option to provide additional blood draws and questionnaires over an approximately 2-month period. Before DNA extraction, prospective study blood samples were shipped either frozen or at room temperature.

This specimen comes from a study of blood T cell repertoires in COVID-19 (dated by TCRdb to the early 2020s). A note on the overall study: ImmuneRACE Cohort 3 recovered participants were defined by two consecutive negative NP/OP PCR tests, healthcare professional clearance, or symptom resolution. A freely available public database, intended as a resource for researchers studying the immune response to SARS-CoV-2, is where the repertoires were released. Samples were obtained from the ongoing ImmuneRACE study (first 160 participants) and from 1,254 subjects provided by 6 global collaborators. The collaborator samples originated in the United States, Italy and Spain and spanned the acute and convalescent phases of COVID-19. The prospective study material was composed of cDNA or gDNA derived from T cells, B-cell-depleted T cells, or PBMCs. Deeply sampled blood TCRbeta repertoires from subjects exposed to, actively infected with, or recovered from COVID-19 were included in the dataset. Nearly every sample came with metadata listing a de-identified subject ID, COVID-19 status, age in years and sex. Where HLA class I and class II types were available, the types were taken from metadata supplied by the sample provider, not from assay-based typing.

Overall study outcomes, separate from this receptor: Clinical and demographic metadata were provided uncurated, with the amount varying by source and participant.

TCRbeta CDR3 regions were amplified from genomic DNA using the immunoSEQ Assay, a bias-controlled multiplex PCR. The original pipeline was this. The number of nucleated cells in each sample was estimated from the amplification of reference gene primers within the assay. Sequence reads were collapsed and filtered to measure the absolute abundance of every unique TCRbeta CDR3 rearrangement. For each sample, productive Simpson clonality was calculated by taking the square root of Simpson's diversity index across productive rearrangements. Imported from immuneACCESS, the table was reduced by TCRdb to in-frame sequences with V and J called. These copies leave out some clones; in studies compared against another copy, an unresolved V gene accounts for under half, and the cause of the remainder is not known. V and J calls and clone size are those listed in that table; D and trimming were worked out from the DNA. This sample lists hundreds of thousands of clones; roughly nine tenths were detected once. The ten largest clonotypes hold 2.5% to 3.5% of the sample.

V ends up 7 bases short and J 2 bases short, with an unmatched junction base count of 8. The CDR3 measures 15 amino acids from cysteine to phenylalanine. The retained sequence is limited to the CDR3, 45 bases, with the frame set at the first base. Looking up the germline V gene yields CDR1 MNHEY and CDR2 SVGAGI. The receptor was derived from a woman between 45 and 65 years old in a cohort exposed to, infected with or recovered from COVID-19 (not recorded which). Recombination connected TRBV6-5 to TRBJ1-2; 9 of the junction bases match TRBD1. Sequencing was done on a sample of PBMCs or T cells enriched from blood (not recorded which). The CDR3 region: CASTGQGLKNYGYTF. The sequenced DNA: TGTGCCAGCACGGGACAGGGCTTGAAAAACTATGGCTACACCTTC.